This T cell receptor (beta chain) was documented in a study of blood T cell repertoires in COVID-19 (dated by TCRdb to the early 2020s). In the study overall: Samples covering the acute and convalescent phases of COVID-19 were provided by collaborators in the United States, Italy and Spain. The prospective study material was composed of cDNA or gDNA derived from T cells, B-cell-depleted T cells, or PBMCs. Subjects who had been exposed to COVID-19, were actively infected with it, or had recovered from it provided the deeply sampled blood TCRbeta repertoires that made up the dataset. The repertoires were released in a freely available public database intended as a resource for research on the immune response to SARS-CoV-2. The samples were drawn from the first 160 participants of the ongoing ImmuneRACE study and from 950 to 1,500 subjects provided by 6 global collaborators. Sample metadata almost always included a de-identified subject ID, COVID-19 status, age in years and sex. Where available, HLA class I and class II types were taken from metadata supplied by the sample provider and were not determined by assay-based typing.

One collaborating source in Seattle enrolled patients during active infection and followed them longitudinally through the course of disease. The collaborating institutions used their own protocols to collect whole blood in K2EDTA tubes. For TCRbeta analysis, collaborators shipped samples as frozen whole blood, isolated PBMCs, or DNA extracted from either of those sample types. The immunoSEQ Assay, a bias-controlled multiplex PCR, was used to amplify TCRbeta CDR3 regions from genomic DNA. Turning to the authors' computational methods: The number of nucleated cells in each sample was estimated from the amplification of reference gene primers within the assay. Sequence reads were collapsed and filtered to measure the absolute abundance of every unique TCRbeta CDR3 rearrangement. For each sample, productive Simpson clonality was calculated by taking the square root of Simpson's diversity index across productive rearrangements. Entries here come from immuneACCESS through TCRdb and include only in-frame sequences with V and J called. Some clones fail to appear in such tables; in the studies checked, an unresolved V gene covers under half of the shortfall, and the cause of the remainder is unknown. D and trimming come from the DNA, and the V and J calls and clone size come from that table. This sample is represented by roughly 69,000 clones; 84% of them were singletons. The top ten constitute about an eighth of the sample.

The CDR3 runs 14 amino acids, cysteine and phenylalanine included. Left in the record is the CDR3 DNA by itself, 42 bases read in frame from the first base. CDR1 LGHDT and CDR2 YNNKEL were looked up in the germline V gene (reference sequence). Relative to germline, V is 0 bases shorter and J is 3 bases shorter, with 5 bases between their ends. As regards this clone: No antigen is known for it. Base qualities are not at hand, and no much larger clone is one base apart.

General study outcomes and caveats: The amount of clinical and demographic metadata varied by source and participant and was provided uncurated.

This sequence uses TRBV3-1 (or the pseudogene TRBV3-2) and TRBJ2-2; no D gene is confidently identified. The source material was peripheral blood. The origin of this receptor is a man in his fifties or sixties with COVID-19, enrolled during active disease. The CDR3 here reads CASSQDFDTGELFF. The DNA sequence is given as TGTGCCAGCAGCCAAGATTTCGACACCGGGGAGCTGTTTTTT.